These 24 T cell receptor beta chains share one sample of origin, sequenced in a study of T cells in tuberculosis. The repertoire was sequenced with immunoSEQ multiplex PCR; TCRdb's copy has only in-frame clones and lacks some. The data contain approximately 31,000 clones, less than 97% of them singletons. Sequenced material: PBMCs. The receptors here all came from a donor between 10 and 35 years old with latent tuberculosis or without tuberculosis infection.

The J gene is TRBJ1-2, the V gene TRBV29-1; 10 nucleotides match TRBD1. The CDR3 is 13 residues long. Losses at the gene ends were 7 bases for V and 4 bases for J; bases not matched to a gene: 6. Germline V gene data show CDR1 as SQVTM and CDR2 as ANQGSEA. CDR3 amino acids: CSAGDRGGYGYTF. The CDR3 coding sequence is TGCAGCGCTGGGGACAGGGGAGGCTATGGCTACACCTTC.

The CDR3 loop is CASSFFSPNWDSPSYEQYF. DNA of the CDR3: TGTGCCAGCAGTTTCTTCTCCCCAAATTGGGACAGCCCCTCCTACGAGCAGTACTTC. The V gene is TRBV28, the J gene TRBJ2-7, with 7 bases fitting TRBD1. In germline, CDR1 is MDHEN, CDR2 SYDVKM. V gave up 3 bases and J gave up 0 bases; unmatched junction bases: 17. This CDR3 comprises 19 residues.

The chain combines TRBV19 with TRBJ1-2; 9 bases fit TRBD1. V shed 5 bases, J shed 3 bases, and the junction held 7 bases outside the gene matches. CDR3 length equals 15 residues. The germline V gene has CDR1 LNHDA and CDR2 SQIVND (reference sequence). CDR3: CASSDRGTGHYGYTF. CDR3 nucleotide sequence: TGTGCCAGTAGTGATCGAGGGACAGGGCACTATGGCTACACCTTC.

CDR3 DNA sequence: TGTGCCAGCAGTGAGGGACAGGGCTTAAATCAGCCCCAGCATTTT. Translating gives CASSEGQGLNQPQHF. V and J are TRBV25-1 and TRBJ1-5, with 9 bases identical to TRBD1. V shed 3 bases and J 4 bases; nucleotides not matched to a gene: 4. This CDR3 comprises 15 residues. Germline lookup yields CDR1 MGHDK and CDR2 SYGVNS. The variable domain in full, completed from reference TRBV25-1 and TRBJ1-5, reads EADIYQTPRYLVIGTGKKITLECSQTMGHDKMYWYQQDPGMELHLIHYSYGVNSTEKGDLSSESTVSRIRTEHFPLTLESARPSHTSQYLCASSEGQGLNQPQHFGDGTRLSIL.

The chain has TRBV7-2 and TRBJ1-1, with TRBD1 matching over 7 bases. The CDR3 consists of 13 residues. With V trimmed by 5 bases and J by 1 base, 1 base remained unmatched. CDR1 is SGHTA and CDR2 is FQGNSA in the germline V gene. The CDR3 region is CASSPGGNTEAFF. Here the CDR3 DNA reads TGTGCCAGCAGCCCAGGGGGGAACACTGAAGCTTTCTTT.

The CDR3 loop reads CASTGGNMNTEAFF. CDR3 coding DNA: TGTGCCAGCACTGGGGGGAATATGAACACTGAAGCTTTCTTT. This sequence joins TRBV25-1 and TRBJ1-1, with D maybe TRBD1 (5 bases). CDR1 is MGHDK and CDR2 is SYGVNS in the germline V gene. V gave up 7 bases and J gave up 0 bases, with 12 bases separating them. The CDR3 length is 14 residues.

V gene TRBV13 combines with J gene TRBJ1-5, with a possible D match to TRBD1 (6 bases). Germline V gene data show CDR1 as PRHDT and CDR2 as FYEKMQ (reference sequence). V dropped 0 bases and J dropped 2 bases, with 11 bases sitting between them. The CDR3 contains 16 residues. In DNA, the CDR3 is TGTGCCAGCAGCTTAGGCCTACAGGGAGGCAATCAGCCCCAGCATTTT. Translating it yields CASSLGLQGGNQPQHF.

The genes are TRBV19 and TRBJ2-1, with TRBD1 as a possible D gene (8 bases). Germline V lookup: CDR1 LNHDA, CDR2 SQIVND (reference sequence). This CDR3 region has 15 residues. V was shortened by 5 bases and J by 4 bases, with 15 bases between the two germline ends. The chain's CDR3 is CASSHRGGEYNEQFF. The DNA of the CDR3 is TGTGCCAGTAGTCACAGGGGGGGAGAATACAATGAGCAGTTCTTC.

The rearrangement joins TRBV6-6 to TRBJ2-7, with a weak D call TRBD2 (6 bases). This CDR3 contains 13 residues. V shed 1 base and J shed 3 bases, with 7 bases lying between them. In germline, CDR1 is MNHNY, CDR2 SVGAGI (reference sequence). This CDR3 reads CASSYFSGYEQYF. The CDR3 DNA sequence: TGTGCCAGCAGTTACTTTAGCGGCTACGAGCAGTACTTC.

This clone appeared a single time. The J gene is TRBJ2-7, the V gene TRBV7-8; 7 nucleotides line up with TRBD1. The CDR3 is made up of 12 amino acids. Trimming took 3 bases from V and 12 from J; bases not matched to a gene: 8. The germline V gene has CDR1 SGHVS and CDR2 FQNEAQ. As DNA, the CDR3 is TGTGCCAGCAGCTTCGACAGGGCCCCATTGTACTTC. This codes for CASSFDRAPLYF. The full variable domain, its missing parts supplied by reference TRBV7-8 and TRBJ2-7, is GAGVSQSPRYKVAKRGQDVALRCDPISGHVSLFWYQQALGQGPEFLTYFQNEAQLDKSGLPSDRFFAERPEGSVSTLKIQRTQQEDSAVYLCASSFDRAPLYFGPGTRLTVT.

V gene TRBV11-3 combines with J gene TRBJ1-1, with D unresolved. V lost 4 bases, J lost 1 base, and 7 bases lay in between. Germline V CDR1 and CDR2: SGHNT, YENEEA. The CDR3 totals 13 residues. The CDR3 spells CASSSEPNTEAFF. DNA for the CDR3: TGTGCCAGCAGCTCCGAGCCGAACACTGAAGCTTTCTTT.

The rearrangement uses TRBV4-1 and TRBJ2-1; 12 bases map to TRBD2. J gave up 6 bases and V 4 bases, and 13 bases lay outside the gene matches. Germline V gives CDR1 MGHRA, CDR2 YSYEKL. The CDR3 runs 18 residues. CDR3 sequence: CASSPGASGRVRGNEQFF. CDR3 in DNA: TGCGCCAGCAGCCCTGGGGCTAGCGGGAGGGTACGAGGCAATGAGCAGTTCTTC.

The gene calls are TRBV11-2 and TRBJ1-2; D perhaps matches TRBD1 (6 bases). CDR3 length: 15 amino acids. V was pared by 5 bases and J by 5 bases, with 18 bases between. CDR1 and CDR2 (germline): SGHAT, FQNNGV. CDR3 nucleotide sequence: TGTGCCAGCAGCCCCACGGAGACAGGCTTATATGGCTACACCTTC. It codes for CASSPTETGLYGYTF.

This rearrangement joins TRBV5-1 to TRBJ1-3; D not certain. V lost 0 bases, J lost 4 bases, and 11 bases lay in between. The CDR3 consists of 15 residues. From germline, CDR1 is SGHRS and CDR2 YFSETQ. The CDR3 loop reads CASSLGQAGGNTIYF. The CDR3 DNA reads as TGCGCCAGCAGCTTGGGGCAGGCAGGAGGAAACACCATATATTTT.

V is TRBV29-1 and J is TRBJ2-1; 13 nucleotides align to TRBD2. In germline, CDR1 is SQVTM, CDR2 ANQGSEA. The CDR3 sequence is 15 residues long. V was clipped by 7 bases and J by 9 bases; unmatched bases: 12. The CDR3 loop reads CSAEGTSGRASEQFF. CDR3 DNA: TGCAGCGCCGAAGGTACTAGCGGGAGGGCCTCTGAGCAGTTCTTC.

The chain carries TRBV29-1 and TRBJ1-1, with 7 bases identical to TRBD1. After removal of 4 bases from V and 3 bases from J, the junction contained 8 bases not matched to a gene. Germline V gene lookup returns CDR1 SQVTM and CDR2 ANQGSEA. This CDR3 contains 14 residues. CDR3 sequence reads: CSVARTGSDTEAFF. CDR3 coding DNA: TGCAGCGTTGCCCGGACAGGTTCGGACACTGAAGCTTTCTTT. Looking up the rest from reference TRBV29-1 and TRBJ1-1 gives the full variable domain: SAVISQKPSRDICQRGTSLTIQCQVDSQVTMMFWYRQQPGQSLTLIATANQGSEATYESGFVIDKFPISRPNLTFSTLTVSNMSPEDSSIYLCSVARTGSDTEAFFGQGTRLTVV.

The V gene is TRBV28, the J gene TRBJ2-3; 11 nucleotides agree with TRBD1. Germline loops: CDR1 MDHEN, CDR2 SYDVKM. CDR3 length equals 13 residues. J lost 5 bases, V lost 10 bases, and 5 bases had no gene match. The CDR3 DNA is TGTGCCACCGGACAGGGGGCCGGAGATACGCAGTATTTT. Translation: CATGQGAGDTQYF.

The J gene is TRBJ1-1, the V gene TRBV27, with 7 bases aligning to TRBD1. Germline V lookup: CDR1 MNHEY, CDR2 SMNVEV (reference sequence). V gave up 6 bases and J gave up 1 base; unmatched junction bases: 8. The CDR3 has 15 amino acids. The CDR3, as DNA: TGTGCCAGCAGGCCCCTCCAGGGGGGGAACACTGAAGCTTTCTTT. It is translated as CASRPLQGGNTEAFF.

The J gene is TRBJ2-3, the V gene TRBV6-4, with D uncertain. The V gene's germline CDR1 is MRHNA and CDR2 SNTAGT. The germline V and J ends were trimmed by 5 bases and 1 base, with 16 bases remaining between them. This CDR3 has 16 residues. The CDR3 DNA reads as TGTGCCAGCAGTCCCCCACCGCAAGCGCGCACAGATACGCAGTATTTT. As protein: CASSPPPQARTDTQYF.

This clone was observed a single time. The CDR3 protein is CASNEGGYNSPLHF. DNA for the CDR3: TGTGCCAGCAACGAGGGGGGGTATAATTCACCCCTCCACTTT. The chain carries TRBV19 and TRBJ1-6; maybe TRBD1 (6 bases). The CDR3 is made up of 14 amino acids. V gave up 9 bases and J gave up 4 bases, with 13 bases separating them. Germline values: CDR1 LNHDA, CDR2 SQIVND (reference sequence).

CDR3 in amino acids: CASSPAWGGETQYF. CDR3 nucleotide sequence: TGTGCCAGCAGCCCTGCGTGGGGAGGGGAGACCCAGTACTTC. The chain carries TRBV7-2 and TRBJ2-5, with 7 bases matching TRBD2. The CDR3 is made up of 14 amino acids. Germline loops: CDR1 SGHTA, CDR2 FQGNSA. The J segment lost 5 bases and the V segment lost 5 bases, leaving 8 bases of the junction unmatched. Supplemented by reference TRBV7-2 and TRBJ2-5, the full variable domain reads GAGVSQSPSNKVTEKGKDVELRCDPISGHTALYWYRQSLGQGLEFLIYFQGNSAPDKSGLPSDRFSAERTGGSVSTLTIQRTQQEDSAVYLCASSPAWGGETQYFGPGTRLLVL.

The chain recombines TRBV28 with TRBJ2-7, with D possibly matching TRBD2 (5 bases). With 5 bases removed from V and 4 bases from J, the gap between germline ends came to 18 bases. The germline CDR1 and CDR2 sequences are MDHEN and SYDVKM. The CDR3 sequence is 15 residues long. In DNA, the CDR3 is TGTGCCAGCAGTATCACCGCGGCGGGCCAATACGAGCAGTACTTC. As protein: CASSITAAGQYEQYF.

This clone was observed a single time. CDR3 coding DNA: TGTGCCAGCAGCGGGACTAGCGGGAGAATTGCTACCTACAATGAGCAGTTCTTC. It is translated as CASSGTSGRIATYNEQFF. The V call is TRBV9, the J call TRBJ2-1; TRBD2 matches at 13 bases. Trimming removed 3 bases from V and 2 bases from J; junction bases left unmatched: 8. CDR3 length: 18 amino acids. CDR1 and CDR2 from the germline V gene are SGDLS and YYNGEE.

This clone has only a few counts. The chain employs TRBV12-5 and TRBJ2-3; possibly TRBD1 for D (5 bases). The CDR3 runs to 13 residues. Trimming took 6 bases from V and 4 from J, leaving 11 bases between them. Looked up from germline, CDR1 is LGHNT and CDR2 is FRNRAP. CDR3 DNA sequence: TGTGCTAGTGGGTGGGGCCGGGCAGATACGCAGTATTTT. This codes for CASGWGRADTQYF.